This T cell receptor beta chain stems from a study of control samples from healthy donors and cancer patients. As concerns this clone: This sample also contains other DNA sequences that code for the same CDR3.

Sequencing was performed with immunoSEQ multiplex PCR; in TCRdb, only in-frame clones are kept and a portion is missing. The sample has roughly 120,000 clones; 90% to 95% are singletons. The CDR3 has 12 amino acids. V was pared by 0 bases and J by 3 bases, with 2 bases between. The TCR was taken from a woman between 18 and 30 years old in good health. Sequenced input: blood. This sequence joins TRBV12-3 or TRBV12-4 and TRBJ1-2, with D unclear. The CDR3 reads CASSLADYGYTF. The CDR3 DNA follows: TGTGCCAGCAGTTTAGCGGACTATGGCTACACCTTC.